Listed below are T cell receptor beta chains from one sample, sequenced in a study of beta chain features in type 1 diabetes. Data came from immunoSEQ multiplex PCR; TCRdb stores just in-frame clones and leaves some out. The top ten clones hold roughly 0.015% of a sample with hundreds of thousands of clones, over 14% of them seen once. Sequenced input: naive CD4+ T cells from blood. These receptors originate from a man aged 18 to 30 with type 1 diabetes. CDR3s include the opening cysteine and the closing phenylalanine or tryptophan. The order of the fields is D gene, J gene, V gene, clone size, CDR3 protein, CDR3 DNA. D genes are given only for firm matches. Expanded clones get a size class; other rows say once, few or many, or leave the size out.

D gene: TRBD2; J gene: TRBJ2-1; V gene: TRBV4-3; clone size: few; CDR3 protein: CASSQRTSGGIKGEQFF; CDR3 DNA: TGCGCCAGCAGCCAACGGACTAGCGGGGGGATAAAGGGGGAGCAGTTCTTC
D gene: TRBD1; J gene: TRBJ1-2; V gene: TRBV5-1; clone size: few; CDR3 protein: CASYTGGNYGYTF; CDR3 DNA: TGCGCCAGCTACACAGGGGGCAACTATGGCTACACCTTC
D gene: -; J gene: TRBJ2-3; V gene: TRBV5-1; clone size: few; CDR3 protein: CASSAGRTDTQYF; CDR3 DNA: TGCGCCAGCAGCGCCGGTCGGACAGATACGCAGTATTTT
D gene: -; J gene: TRBJ1-1; V gene: TRBV29-1; clone size: -; CDR3 protein: CSAWGRTNTEAFF; CDR3 DNA: TGCAGCGCCTGGGGCCGGACGAACACTGAAGCTTTCTTT
D gene: TRBD2; J gene: TRBJ2-1; V gene: TRBV6-6; clone size: -; CDR3 protein: CASSRPGGPARSEQFF; CDR3 DNA: TGTGCCAGCAGTCGCCCGGGAGGACCCGCGAGGAGTGAGCAGTTCTTC
D gene: -; J gene: TRBJ1-1; V gene: TRBV18; clone size: -; CDR3 protein: CASSPAGVGTEAFF; CDR3 DNA: TGTGCCAGCTCACCAGCGGGGGTAGGCACTGAAGCTTTCTTT
D gene: -; J gene: TRBJ1-5; V gene: TRBV9; clone size: -; CDR3 protein: CASSPHEGVHQPQHF; CDR3 DNA: TGTGCCAGCAGCCCCCACGAAGGGGTGCATCAGCCCCAGCATTTT
D gene: -; J gene: TRBJ2-5; V gene: TRBV5-1; clone size: few; CDR3 protein: CASNTPEGTQYF; CDR3 DNA: TGCGCCAGCAACACCCCGGAGGGGACCCAGTACTTC
D gene: TRBD2; J gene: TRBJ2-7; V gene: TRBV4-3; clone size: few; CDR3 protein: CASSQGGTMAYEQYF; CDR3 DNA: TGCGCCAGCAGCCAAGGGGGGACTATGGCCTACGAGCAGTACTTC
D gene: TRBD2; J gene: TRBJ2-1; V gene: TRBV5-1; clone size: -; CDR3 protein: CASSSTGTSGTGEQFF; CDR3 DNA: TGCGCCAGCAGCTCCACCGGGACTAGCGGGACTGGTGAGCAGTTCTTC
D gene: -; J gene: TRBJ2-2; V gene: TRBV7-2; clone size: few; CDR3 protein: CASSPRIFTGELFF; CDR3 DNA: TGTGCCAGCAGCCCGAGAATATTTACCGGGGAGCTGTTTTTT
D gene: -; J gene: TRBJ2-7; V gene: TRBV28; clone size: -; CDR3 protein: CASAGTGLVEQYF; CDR3 DNA: TGTGCCTCGGCGGGCACAGGGTTAGTAGAGCAGTACTTC
D gene: TRBD1; J gene: TRBJ1-1; V gene: TRBV19; clone size: -; CDR3 protein: CASSFLGQENTEAFF; CDR3 DNA: TGTGCCAGTAGTTTCCTCGGACAGGAGAACACTGAAGCTTTCTTT
D gene: -; J gene: TRBJ1-1; V gene: TRBV5-1; clone size: -; CDR3 protein: CASSFTGFTEAFF; CDR3 DNA: TGCGCCAGCAGCTTTACAGGGTTCACTGAAGCTTTCTTT
D gene: TRBD1; J gene: TRBJ2-3; V gene: TRBV13; clone size: -; CDR3 protein: CASSTTDRKNADTQYF; CDR3 DNA: TGTGCCAGCAGCACGACGGACAGGAAGAACGCAGATACGCAGTATTTT
D gene: -; J gene: TRBJ2-3; V gene: TRBV29-1; clone size: few; CDR3 protein: CSVKQRYTYTQYF; CDR3 DNA: TGCAGCGTTAAACAAAGATACACATATACGCAGTATTTT
D gene: -; J gene: TRBJ1-5; V gene: TRBV19; clone size: -; CDR3 protein: CASRDRNQPQHF; CDR3 DNA: TGTGCCAGTAGAGACAGGAATCAGCCCCAGCATTTT
D gene: -; J gene: TRBJ2-1; V gene: TRBV9; clone size: few; CDR3 protein: CASSVGGTTSYNEQFF; CDR3 DNA: TGTGCCAGCAGCGTCGGTGGGACAACATCCTACAATGAGCAGTTCTTC
D gene: TRBD1; J gene: TRBJ1-2; V gene: TRBV9; clone size: few; CDR3 protein: CASRTGEYGYTF; CDR3 DNA: TGTGCCAGCAGGACAGGGGAGTATGGCTACACCTTC
D gene: TRBD1; J gene: TRBJ2-3; V gene: TRBV7-2; clone size: -; CDR3 protein: CASSLGTGGDTQYF; CDR3 DNA: TGTGCCAGCAGCTTGGGGACAGGGGGAGATACGCAGTATTTT
D gene: TRBD2; J gene: TRBJ2-3; V gene: TRBV18; clone size: -; CDR3 protein: CASSPLPMTSGTDTQYF; CDR3 DNA: TGTGCCAGCTCACCCCTTCCTATGACTAGCGGGACAGATACGCAGTATTTT
D gene: -; J gene: TRBJ2-5; V gene: TRBV5-1; clone size: -; CDR3 protein: CASSPRDSAQETQYF; CDR3 DNA: TGCGCCAGCAGCCCCCGGGACTCTGCCCAAGAGACCCAGTACTTC
D gene: -; J gene: TRBJ1-2; V gene: TRBV9; clone size: few; CDR3 protein: CASSNQQVSGYTF; CDR3 DNA: TGTGCCAGCAGCAATCAACAGGTGTCTGGCTACACCTTC
D gene: TRBD1; J gene: TRBJ2-5; V gene: TRBV5-6; clone size: few; CDR3 protein: CASSRGTGGQVTQYF; CDR3 DNA: TGTGCCAGCAGCCGAGGGACAGGGGGACAGGTGACCCAGTACTTC
D gene: -; J gene: TRBJ2-1; V gene: TRBV30; clone size: -; CDR3 protein: CAWSVQGYNEQFF; CDR3 DNA: TGTGCCTGGAGTGTACAGGGATACAATGAGCAGTTCTTC
D gene: TRBD1; J gene: TRBJ1-2; V gene: TRBV4-3; clone size: few; CDR3 protein: CASSQPLQGNYGYTF; CDR3 DNA: TGCGCCAGCAGCCAACCCCTACAGGGGAACTATGGCTACACCTTC